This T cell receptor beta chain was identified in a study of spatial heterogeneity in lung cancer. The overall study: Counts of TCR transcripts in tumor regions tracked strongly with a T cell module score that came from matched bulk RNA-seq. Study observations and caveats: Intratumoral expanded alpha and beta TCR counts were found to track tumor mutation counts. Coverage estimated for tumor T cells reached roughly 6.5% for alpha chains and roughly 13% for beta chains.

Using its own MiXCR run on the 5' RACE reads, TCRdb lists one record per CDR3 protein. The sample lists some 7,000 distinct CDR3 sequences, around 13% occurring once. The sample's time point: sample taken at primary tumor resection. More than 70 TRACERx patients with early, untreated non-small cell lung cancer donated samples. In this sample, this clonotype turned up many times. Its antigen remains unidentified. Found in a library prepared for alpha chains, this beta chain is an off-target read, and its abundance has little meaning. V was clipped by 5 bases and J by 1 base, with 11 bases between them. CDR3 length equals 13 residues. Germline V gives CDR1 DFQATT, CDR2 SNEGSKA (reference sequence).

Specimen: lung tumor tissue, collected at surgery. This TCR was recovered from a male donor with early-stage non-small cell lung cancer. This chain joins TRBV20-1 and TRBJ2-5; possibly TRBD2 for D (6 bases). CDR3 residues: CSAPGTLQETQYF. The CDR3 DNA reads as TGCAGTGCTCCAGGGACTCTCCAAGAGACCCAGTACTTC.